A selection of T cell receptor beta chains follows, all from one sample in a study of blood T cell repertoires in COVID-19. Method: immunoSEQ multiplex PCR; TCRdb's copy keeps in-frame clones and lacks some. This table has under 200,000 clones, over 80% appearing once. Source material: PBMCs or T cells enriched from blood (not recorded which). The receptors here all came from an older woman who had recovered from COVID-19. CDR3s include the opening cysteine and the closing phenylalanine or tryptophan. Each record gives: J gene, V gene, clone size, D gene, CDR3 protein, CDR3 DNA. The D gene is left open where the match is weak. Part of the rows lack a size; the others show once, few, many or a class for expanded clones.

>TRBJ1-5|TRBV7-6|once|TRBD1
CASSLRTGADQPQHF
TGTGCCAGCAGCTTAAGGACAGGGGCGGATCAGCCCCAGCATTTT
>TRBJ1-1|TRBV18|NA|NA
CASSPPQNTEAFF
TGTGCCAGCTCACCACCACAGAACACTGAAGCTTTCTTT
>TRBJ1-5|TRBV5-1|NA|NA
CASSLSPGLGTGDSNQPQHF
TGCGCCAGCAGCTTATCCCCCGGCCTGGGAACGGGGGATAGCAATCAGCCCCAGCATTTT
>TRBJ2-3|TRBV7-6|NA|NA
CASSSDGSNTQYF
TGTGCCAGCAGCTCTGATGGTTCTAATACGCAGTATTTT
>TRBJ2-7|TRBV28|NA|TRBD1
CASSSSGTGDHEQYF
TGTGCCAGCAGTTCATCCGGGACAGGGGACCACGAGCAGTACTTC
>TRBJ2-7|TRBV30|NA|NA
CAWGEGTTPYEQYF
TGTGCCTGGGGGGAAGGGACAACTCCCTACGAGCAGTACTTC
>TRBJ2-1|TRBV7-9|NA|TRBD2
CASSLEGSLAGNRYNEQFF
TGTGCCAGCAGCTTAGAGGGTAGCCTAGCGGGCAACAGATACAATGAGCAGTTCTTC
>TRBJ2-5|TRBV9|NA|NA
CASSVGAGAIQETQYF
TGTGCCAGCAGCGTAGGGGCGGGGGCCATCCAAGAGACCCAGTACTTC
>TRBJ2-2|TRBV9|NA|TRBD2
CASSVGLGSGRQTGELFF
TGTGCCAGCAGCGTAGGTCTCGGTAGCGGGAGGCAGACCGGGGAGCTGTTTTTT
>TRBJ1-5|TRBV5-1|NA|TRBD1
CASSWTGQGQPQHF
TGCGCCAGCAGCTGGACGGGACAGGGCCAGCCCCAGCATTTT
>TRBJ1-4|TRBV28|NA|NA
CASRLSGDEKLFF
TGTGCCAGCAGACTGTCAGGGGATGAAAAACTGTTTTTT
>TRBJ2-1|TRBV20-1|few|TRBD1
CSATQGIEQFF
TGCAGTGCCACACAGGGGATTGAGCAGTTCTTC
>TRBJ2-7|TRBV7-2|NA|NA
CASSFTGGSSYEQYF
TGTGCCAGCAGCTTTACAGGCGGAAGCTCCTACGAGCAGTACTTC
>TRBJ1-1|TRBV12-3/TRBV12-4|NA|NA
CASRRRGSEAFF
TGTGCCAGCAGGCGTCGGGGGTCTGAAGCTTTCTTT
>TRBJ1-6|TRBV5-4|NA|TRBD1
CASTRDRDSVNSPLHF
TGTGCCAGCACCCGGGACAGGGACTCTGTTAATTCACCCCTCCACTTT
>TRBJ1-2|TRBV7-8|NA|TRBD1
CASSTRTGDGYTF
TGTGCCAGCAGCACAAGGACAGGGGATGGCTACACCTTC
>TRBJ2-3|TRBV27|once|TRBD2
CASSIAGGPLTDTQYF
TGTGCCAGCAGTATAGCGGGGGGCCCCCTCACAGATACGCAGTATTTT
>TRBJ2-2|TRBV12-3/TRBV12-4|NA|NA
CASRGLNTGELFF
TGTGCCAGCAGAGGACTCAACACCGGGGAGCTGTTTTTT
>TRBJ2-2|TRBV19|NA|TRBD2
CASRTSGDTGELFF
TGTGCCAGTAGAACTAGCGGGGACACCGGGGAGCTGTTTTTT
>TRBJ1-2|TRBV5-8|NA|NA
CASSLKQVAVLYYGYTF
TGTGCCAGCAGCTTGAAACAGGTTGCCGTCCTCTACTATGGCTACACCTTC
>TRBJ1-2|TRBV6-2/TRBV6-3|NA|NA
CASSWTYGYTF
TGTGCCAGCAGCTGGACTTATGGCTACACCTTC
>TRBJ2-5|TRBV5-1|NA|TRBD1
CASSSRTGSRAVQETQYF
TGCGCCAGCAGCTCGAGGACAGGGTCAAGGGCAGTACAAGAGACCCAGTACTTC
>TRBJ1-3|TRBV18|NA|NA
CASSPRRVTDSGNTIYF
TGTGCCAGCTCACCTCGGAGGGTGACAGACTCTGGAAACACCATATATTTT
>TRBJ1-4|TRBV27|NA|NA
CASSPRQLPGEKLFF
TGTGCCAGCAGCCCCAGACAGCTCCCAGGTGAAAAACTGTTTTTT
>TRBJ2-2|TRBV29-1|NA|TRBD1
CSAKIWTGYTGELFF
TGCAGCGCCAAAATCTGGACAGGATACACCGGGGAGCTGTTTTTT
>TRBJ1-1|TRBV27|NA|TRBD1
CASSGGLRTGLLEAFF
TGTGCCAGCAGCGGGGGGTTAAGGACAGGGCTTTTAGAGGCTTTCTTT
>TRBJ2-7|TRBV6-6|NA|TRBD2
CASSYTLAGGLHEQYF
TGTGCCAGCAGTTACACCCTAGCGGGGGGGCTCCACGAGCAGTACTTC
>TRBJ1-5|TRBV5-1|NA|TRBD1
CASSMTGGGNQPQHF
TGCGCCAGCAGCATGACAGGGGGAGGCAATCAGCCCCAGCATTTT
>TRBJ1-1|TRBV7-8|NA|NA
CASSQAGREVLNTEAFF
TGTGCCAGCAGTCAAGCGGGGAGGGAGGTCCTGAACACTGAAGCTTTCTTT
>TRBJ2-7|TRBV14|NA|NA
CASSQEYSYEQYF
TGTGCCAGCAGCCAAGAGTACTCCTACGAGCAGTACTTC
>TRBJ1-1|TRBV21-1|NA|NA
CASTPRGMNTEAFF
TGTGCCAGCACCCCGCGAGGGATGAACACTGAAGCTTTCTTT
>TRBJ2-7|TRBV7-4|NA|TRBD2
CASTGGLAGHEQYF
TGTGCCAGCACTGGGGGACTAGCGGGACACGAGCAGTACTTC
>TRBJ1-1|TRBV18|NA|NA
CASSPPSYNTEAFF
TGTGCCAGCTCACCACCGTCGTATAACACTGAAGCTTTCTTT
>TRBJ2-7|TRBV27|NA|NA
CASSFRREGEQYF
TGTGCCAGCAGTTTTAGGCGCGAGGGCGAGCAGTACTTC
>TRBJ1-5|TRBV19|NA|TRBD1
CASSTVTGSNQPQHF
TGTGCCAGTAGTACCGTGACAGGGTCCAATCAGCCCCAGCATTTT
>TRBJ2-7|TRBV5-1|NA|TRBD1
CASSYTGGSTYEQYF
TGCGCCAGCAGTTATACAGGGGGCTCGACCTACGAGCAGTACTTC
>TRBJ2-1|TRBV5-1|NA|TRBD2
CASSLGGGGFGNEQFF
TGCGCCAGCAGCTTGGGTGGCGGGGGGTTCGGAAATGAGCAGTTCTTC
>TRBJ2-7|TRBV6-6|NA|TRBD2
CASKTSGKSYEQYF
TGTGCCAGCAAAACTAGCGGGAAGTCCTACGAGCAGTACTTC
>TRBJ1-4|TRBV2|NA|TRBD1
CASSVEQGGEKLFF
TGTGCCAGCAGTGTGGAACAGGGGGGGGAAAAACTGTTTTTT
>TRBJ1-5|TRBV28|NA|NA
CASSWGDQPQHF
TGTGCCAGCAGTTGGGGCGATCAGCCCCAGCATTTT